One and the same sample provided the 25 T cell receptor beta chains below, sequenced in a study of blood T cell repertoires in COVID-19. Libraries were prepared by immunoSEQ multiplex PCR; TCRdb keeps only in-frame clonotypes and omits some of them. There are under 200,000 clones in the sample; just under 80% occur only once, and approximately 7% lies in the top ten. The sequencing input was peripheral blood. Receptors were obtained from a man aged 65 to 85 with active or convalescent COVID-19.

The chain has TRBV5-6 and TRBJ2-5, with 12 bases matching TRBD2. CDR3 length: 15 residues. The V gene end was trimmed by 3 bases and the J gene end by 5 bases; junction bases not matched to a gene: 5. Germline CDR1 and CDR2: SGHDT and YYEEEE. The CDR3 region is CASSSGTSGWETQYF. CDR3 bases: TGTGCCAGCAGCTCCGGGACTAGCGGGTGGGAGACCCAGTACTTC.

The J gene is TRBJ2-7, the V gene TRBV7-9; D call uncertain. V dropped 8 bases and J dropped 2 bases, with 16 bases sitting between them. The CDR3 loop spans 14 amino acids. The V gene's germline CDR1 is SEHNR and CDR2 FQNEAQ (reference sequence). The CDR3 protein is CASEPASFPYEQYF. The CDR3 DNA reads TGTGCCAGCGAACCCGCTAGTTTTCCCTACGAGCAGTACTTC.

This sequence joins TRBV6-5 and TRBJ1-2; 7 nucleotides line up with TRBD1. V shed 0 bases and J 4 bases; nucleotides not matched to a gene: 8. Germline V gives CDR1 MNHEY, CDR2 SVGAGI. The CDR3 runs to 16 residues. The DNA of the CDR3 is TGTGCCAGCAGTTACTCACTTCAGGGGGTGGTCTATGGCTACACCTTC. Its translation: CASSYSLQGVVYGYTF.

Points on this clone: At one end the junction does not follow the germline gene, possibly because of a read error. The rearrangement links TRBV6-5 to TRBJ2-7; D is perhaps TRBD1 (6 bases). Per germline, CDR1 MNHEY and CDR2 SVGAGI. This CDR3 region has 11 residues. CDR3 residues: CASKSQGGQYF. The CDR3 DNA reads TGCGCCTCCAAGAGCCAAGGGGGGCAGTACTTC.

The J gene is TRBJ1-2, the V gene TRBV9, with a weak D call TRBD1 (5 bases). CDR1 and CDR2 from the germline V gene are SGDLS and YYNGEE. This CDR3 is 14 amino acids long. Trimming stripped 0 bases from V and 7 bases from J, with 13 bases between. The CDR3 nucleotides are TGTGCCAGCAGCGTAGAGGCAGGGCCGGCTGGCTACACCTTC. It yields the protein CASSVEAGPAGYTF. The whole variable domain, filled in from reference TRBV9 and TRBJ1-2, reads DSGVTQTPKHLITATGQRVTLRCSPRSGDLSVYWYQQSLDQGLQFLIQYYNGEERAKGNILERFSAQQFPDLHSELNLSSLELGDSALYFCASSVEAGPAGYTFGSGTRLTVV.

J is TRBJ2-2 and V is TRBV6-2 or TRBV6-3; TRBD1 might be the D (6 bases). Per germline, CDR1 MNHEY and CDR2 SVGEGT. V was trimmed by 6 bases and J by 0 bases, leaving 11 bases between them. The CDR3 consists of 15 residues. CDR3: CASSRTAANTGELFF. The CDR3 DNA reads TGTGCCAGCAGCCGGACAGCTGCGAACACCGGGGAGCTGTTTTTT.

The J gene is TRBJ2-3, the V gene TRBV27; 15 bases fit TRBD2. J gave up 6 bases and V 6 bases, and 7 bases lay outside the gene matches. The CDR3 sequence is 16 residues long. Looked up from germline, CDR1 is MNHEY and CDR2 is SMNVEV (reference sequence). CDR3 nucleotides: TGTGCCAGCAGCTATGGACTAGCGGGGGGGATGGATACGCAGTATTTT. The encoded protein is CASSYGLAGGMDTQYF.

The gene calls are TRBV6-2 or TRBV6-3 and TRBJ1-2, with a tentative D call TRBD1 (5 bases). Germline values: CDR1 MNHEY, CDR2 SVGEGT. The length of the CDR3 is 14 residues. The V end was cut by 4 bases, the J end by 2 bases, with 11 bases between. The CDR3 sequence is CASSSSDRNYGYTF. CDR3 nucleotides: TGTGCCAGCAGTTCCTCAGACAGAAACTATGGCTACACCTTC.

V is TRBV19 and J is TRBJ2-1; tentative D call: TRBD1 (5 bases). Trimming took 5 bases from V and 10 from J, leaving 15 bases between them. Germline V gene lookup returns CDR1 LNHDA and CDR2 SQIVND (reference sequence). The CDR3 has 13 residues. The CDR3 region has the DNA TGTGCCAGTAGTGGACACCCCCGGGTGGAGCAGTTCTTC. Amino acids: CASSGHPRVEQFF.

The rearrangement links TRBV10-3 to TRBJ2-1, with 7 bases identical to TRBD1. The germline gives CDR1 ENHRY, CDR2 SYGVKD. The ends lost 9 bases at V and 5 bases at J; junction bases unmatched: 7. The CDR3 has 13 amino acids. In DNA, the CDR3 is TGTGCCATGAGGGACAGTGTCCACAATGAGCAGTTCTTC. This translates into CAMRDSVHNEQFF.

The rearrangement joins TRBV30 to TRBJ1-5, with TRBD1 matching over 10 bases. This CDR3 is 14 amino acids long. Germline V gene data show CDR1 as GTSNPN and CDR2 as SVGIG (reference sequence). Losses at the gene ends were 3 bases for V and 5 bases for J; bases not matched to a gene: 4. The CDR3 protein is CAWRQGTGDQPQHF. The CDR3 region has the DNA TGTGCCTGGAGGCAAGGGACAGGGGATCAGCCCCAGCATTTT. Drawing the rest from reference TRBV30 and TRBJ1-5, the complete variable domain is SQTIHQWPATLVQPVGSPLSLECTVEGTSNPNLYWYRQAAGRGLQLLFYSVGIGQISSEVPQNLSASRPQDRQFILSSKKLLLSDSGFYLCAWRQGTGDQPQHFGDGTRLSIL.

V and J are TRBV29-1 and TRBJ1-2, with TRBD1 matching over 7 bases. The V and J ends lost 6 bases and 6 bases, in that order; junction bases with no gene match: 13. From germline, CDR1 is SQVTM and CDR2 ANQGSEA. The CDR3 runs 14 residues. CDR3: CSVVQGFGVDGYTF. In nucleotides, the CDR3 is TGCAGCGTGGTACAGGGGTTTGGAGTGGATGGCTACACCTTC.

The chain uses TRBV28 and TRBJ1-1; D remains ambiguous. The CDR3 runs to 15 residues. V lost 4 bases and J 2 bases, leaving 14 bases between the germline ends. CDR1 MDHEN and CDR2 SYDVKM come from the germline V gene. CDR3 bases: TGTGCCAGCAGTTCCACGGCGGTGAGCAACACTGAAGCTTTCTTT. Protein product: CASSSTAVSNTEAFF.

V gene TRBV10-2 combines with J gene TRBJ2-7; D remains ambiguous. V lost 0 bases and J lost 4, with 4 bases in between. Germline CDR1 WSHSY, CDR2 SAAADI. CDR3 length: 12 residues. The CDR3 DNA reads TGCGCCAGCAGTGAGTCCTCGTACGAGCAGTACTTC. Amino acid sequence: CASSESSYEQYF.

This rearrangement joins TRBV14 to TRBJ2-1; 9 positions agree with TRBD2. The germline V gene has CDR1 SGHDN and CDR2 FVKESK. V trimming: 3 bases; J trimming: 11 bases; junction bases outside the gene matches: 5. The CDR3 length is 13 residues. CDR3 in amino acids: CASSQAGGDKQFF. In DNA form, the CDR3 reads TGTGCCAGCAGCCAGGCGGGGGGGGATAAGCAGTTCTTC. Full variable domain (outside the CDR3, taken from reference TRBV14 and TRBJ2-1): EAGVTQFPSHSVIEKGQTVTLRCDPISGHDNLYWYRRVMGKEIKFLLHFVKESKQDESGMPNNRFLAERTGGTYSTLKVQPAELEDSGVYFCASSQAGGDKQFFGPGTRLTVL.

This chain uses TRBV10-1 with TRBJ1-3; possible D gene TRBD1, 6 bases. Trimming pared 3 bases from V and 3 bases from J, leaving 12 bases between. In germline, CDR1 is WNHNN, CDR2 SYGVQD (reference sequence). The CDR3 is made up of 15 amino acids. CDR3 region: CASSESGVDGNTIYF. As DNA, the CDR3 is TGCGCCAGCAGTGAATCAGGGGTTGATGGAAACACCATATATTTT.

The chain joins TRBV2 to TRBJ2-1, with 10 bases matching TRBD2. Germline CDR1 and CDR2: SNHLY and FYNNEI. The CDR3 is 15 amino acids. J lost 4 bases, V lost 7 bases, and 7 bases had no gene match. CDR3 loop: CASKEGSGRYNEQFF. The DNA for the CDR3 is TGTGCCAGCAAAGAAGGTAGCGGGAGGTACAATGAGCAGTTCTTC.

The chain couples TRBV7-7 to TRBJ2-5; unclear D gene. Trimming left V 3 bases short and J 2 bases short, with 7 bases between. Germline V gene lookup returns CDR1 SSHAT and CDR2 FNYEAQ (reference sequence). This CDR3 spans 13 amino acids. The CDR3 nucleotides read TGTGCCAGCAGCTTGAGAACGCAAGAGACCCAGTACTTC. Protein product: CASSLRTQETQYF. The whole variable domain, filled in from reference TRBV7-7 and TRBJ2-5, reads GAGVSQSPRYKVTKRGQDVTLRCDPISSHATLYWYQQALGQGPEFLTYFNYEAQPDKSGLPSDRFSAERPEGSISTLTIQRTEQRDSAMYRCASSLRTQETQYFGPGTRLLVL.

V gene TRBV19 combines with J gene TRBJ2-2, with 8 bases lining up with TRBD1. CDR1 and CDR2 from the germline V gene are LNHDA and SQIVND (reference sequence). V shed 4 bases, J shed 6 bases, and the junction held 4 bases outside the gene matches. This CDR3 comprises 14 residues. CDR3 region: CASSSIRGPGELFF. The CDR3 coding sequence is TGTGCCAGTAGTAGTATCAGGGGGCCCGGGGAGCTGTTTTTT.

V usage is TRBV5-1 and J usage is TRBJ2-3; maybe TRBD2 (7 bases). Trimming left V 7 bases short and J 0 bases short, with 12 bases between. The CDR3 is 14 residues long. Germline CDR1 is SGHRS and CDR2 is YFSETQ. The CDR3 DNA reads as TGCGCCAGCCATAGGGGGGGGAGCACAGATACGCAGTATTTT. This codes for CASHRGGSTDTQYF.

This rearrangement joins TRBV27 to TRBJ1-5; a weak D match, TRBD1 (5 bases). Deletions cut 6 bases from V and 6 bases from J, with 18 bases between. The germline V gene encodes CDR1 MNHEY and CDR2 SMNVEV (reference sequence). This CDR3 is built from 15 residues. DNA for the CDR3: TGTGCCAGCAGGGCCGGCGGCAACACAGGTCAGCCCCAGCATTTT. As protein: CASRAGGNTGQPQHF.

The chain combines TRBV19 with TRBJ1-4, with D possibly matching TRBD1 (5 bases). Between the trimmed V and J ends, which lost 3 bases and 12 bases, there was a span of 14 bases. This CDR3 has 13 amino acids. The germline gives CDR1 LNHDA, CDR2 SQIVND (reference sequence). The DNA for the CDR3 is TGTGCCAGTAGTATGGCCGGGACGGGGGAACTGTTTTTT. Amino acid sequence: CASSMAGTGELFF.

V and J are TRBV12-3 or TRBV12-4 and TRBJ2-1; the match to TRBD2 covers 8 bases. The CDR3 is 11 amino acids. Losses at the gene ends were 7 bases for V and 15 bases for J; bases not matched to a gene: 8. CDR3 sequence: CASIGGAVPFF. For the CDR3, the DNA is TGTGCCAGCATCGGGGGGGCCGTTCCGTTCTTC.

The CDR3 DNA follows: TGTGCCTGGAGTGGGGGGACAGGACGTGGCTACACCTTC. This translates into CAWSGGTGRGYTF. J is TRBJ1-2 and V is TRBV30; 8 bases line up with TRBD1. Germline values: CDR1 GTSNPN, CDR2 SVGIG (reference sequence). The CDR3 totals 13 residues. V trimming: 1 base; J trimming: 7 bases; junction bases outside the gene matches: 5. Drawing the rest from reference TRBV30 and TRBJ1-2, the complete variable domain is SQTIHQWPATLVQPVGSPLSLECTVEGTSNPNLYWYRQAAGRGLQLLFYSVGIGQISSEVPQNLSASRPQDRQFILSSKKLLLSDSGFYLCAWSGGTGRGYTFGSGTRLTVV.

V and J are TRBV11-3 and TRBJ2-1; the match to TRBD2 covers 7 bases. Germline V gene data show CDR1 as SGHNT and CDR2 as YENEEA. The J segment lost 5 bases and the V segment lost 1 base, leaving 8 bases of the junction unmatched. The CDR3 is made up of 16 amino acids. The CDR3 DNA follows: TGTGCCAGCAGCTTAGCTGGGGGGGGGATAAACAATGAGCAGTTCTTC. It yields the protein CASSLAGGGINNEQFF.